These 7 T cell receptor beta chains were all obtained from the same sample, sequenced in a study of blood T cell repertoires in COVID-19 (dated by TCRdb to 2019 to 2021). Library method: the immunoSEQ multiplex PCR assay. This immuneACCESS table, as held by TCRdb, lists in-frame sequences with V and J called but not all clones. Of the missing ones, under half trace to an unresolved V gene in checked studies; the others have no known cause. The sample table holds 75,000 to 90,000 clones, of which around 91% were seen once. 5% to 7% of the sample is taken by the ten largest. Sequenced input: peripheral blood. The source of these receptors is a man between 18 and 29 years old with COVID-19, enrolled during active disease.

For this clone: The junction departs from germline at one end; a sequencing error may be responsible. The V and J genes are TRBV6-5 and TRBJ2-7, with D possibly matching TRBD1 (6 bases). There are 11 residues in the CDR3. CDR1 is MNHEY and CDR2 is SVGAGI in the germline V gene. DNA of the CDR3: TGTGCCGGCAGCAGGGGCTACGAGCAGTACTTC. Translated, it gives CAGSRGYEQYF.

The chain combines TRBV6-5 with TRBJ1-5, with D possibly being TRBD1 (5 bases). CDR3 length: 13 residues. Germline V gene sequence: CDR1 MNHEY, CDR2 SVGAGI. V shed 4 bases and J shed 7 bases, with 11 bases lying between them. CDR3 region: CASSSRVEQPQHF. In DNA form, the CDR3 reads TGTGCCAGCAGTTCCAGGGTGGAACAGCCCCAGCATTTT.

The chain is built from TRBV12-3 or TRBV12-4 and TRBJ1-2, with D possibly being TRBD1 (5 bases). Trimming stripped 5 bases from V and 8 bases from J, with 15 bases between. The CDR3 totals 13 residues. The CDR3 reads CASSLQGYGGYTF. The CDR3, as DNA: TGTGCCAGCAGTCTTCAGGGATATGGGGGCTACACCTTC.

This chain connects TRBV30 to TRBJ1-2; TRBD1 matches at 7 bases. Trimming cost V 5 bases and J 0 bases; bases outside gene matches: 3. CDR1 GTSNPN and CDR2 SVGIG come from the germline V gene (reference sequence). The CDR3 is 13 residues long. CDR3 sequence (DNA): TGTGCCTGGGGGACAGCCACTAACTATGGCTACACCTTC. This codes for CAWGTATNYGYTF. Filled out from reference TRBV30 and TRBJ1-2, the complete variable domain reads SQTIHQWPATLVQPVGSPLSLECTVEGTSNPNLYWYRQAAGRGLQLLFYSVGIGQISSEVPQNLSASRPQDRQFILSSKKLLLSDSGFYLCAWGTATNYGYTFGSGTRLTVV.

This clone was observed a handful of times. The chain combines TRBV2 with TRBJ2-7; 9 nucleotides match TRBD1. The CDR3 sequence is 15 residues long. Trimming removed 5 bases from V and 7 bases from J; junction bases left unmatched: 12. Germline-derived CDR1 and CDR2 are SNHLY and FYNNEI. The CDR3 DNA sequence: TGTGCCAGCAGTTACCGCCGGGACAGGGTCTCGGAGCAGTACTTC. It codes for CASSYRRDRVSEQYF.

The chain employs TRBV9 and TRBJ2-6; 7 bases are shared with TRBD1. J gave up 11 bases and V 3 bases, and 8 bases lay outside the gene matches. CDR1 is SGDLS, CDR2 YYNGEE, per germline. The CDR3 covers 14 residues. The CDR3 here is CASSDQGGQDVLTF. DNA of the CDR3: TGTGCCAGCAGCGATCAAGGGGGCCAGGACGTCCTGACTTTC. Together with reference TRBV9 and TRBJ2-6, the CDR3 gives the full variable domain: DSGVTQTPKHLITATGQRVTLRCSPRSGDLSVYWYQQSLDQGLQFLIQYYNGEERAKGNILERFSAQQFPDLHSELNLSSLELGDSALYFCASSDQGGQDVLTFGAGSRLTVL.

The V and J genes are TRBV19 and TRBJ1-2; possibly TRBD1 for D (5 bases). CDR1 is LNHDA, CDR2 SQIVND, per germline (reference sequence). V gave up 4 bases and J gave up 4 bases, with 13 bases separating them. The CDR3 sequence is 14 residues long. CDR3 DNA sequence: TGTGCCAGTAGTAGATTTCAGGGAAGCTATGGCTACACCTTC. Translated, it gives CASSRFQGSYGYTF.